The source of this T cell receptor (beta chain) is a study of beta chain features in type 1 diabetes. Study results and caveats: All four CD4+ subsets of Type 1 diabetes patients contained TCRB CDR3s that were moderately but significantly shorter.

Sorting of CD4+ naive, central memory, regulatory and stem cell-like memory cells was performed via CD45RO/CCR7/CD25/CD127/CD95/CD27. This clone was detected a few times. The antigen remains undetermined. Investigators reverse transcribed all isolated RNA, so they sequenced expressed TCRB transcripts. Reads from naive, central memory and regulatory T cell samples averaged around 4 million. Measured with immunoSEQ multiplex PCR; TCRdb has only the in-frame clones, and not every one. The repertoire holds more than 120,000 clones, with around 13% as singletons. This sequence originates from a man aged 18-30 years with type 1 diabetes. The material sequenced was central memory CD4+ T cells from blood.

The CDR3 DNA follows: TGCGCCAGCAGCTTGACGGGACAGGAGCCCCCTTACGAGCAGTACTTC. This sequence encodes CASSLTGQEPPYEQYF. The rearrangement joins TRBV5-1 to TRBJ2-7; TRBD1 aligns across 8 bases. The CDR3 has 16 amino acids. After removal of 1 base from V and 4 bases from J, the junction contained 10 bases not matched to a gene. Germline-derived CDR1 and CDR2 are SGHRS and YFSETQ. Full variable domain (missing parts from reference TRBV5-1 and TRBJ2-7): KAGVTQTPRYLIKTRGQQVTLSCSPISGHRSVSWYQQTPGQGLQFLFEYFSETQRNKGNFPGRFSGRQFSNSRSEMNVSTLELGDSALYLCASSLTGQEPPYEQYFGPGTRLTVT.